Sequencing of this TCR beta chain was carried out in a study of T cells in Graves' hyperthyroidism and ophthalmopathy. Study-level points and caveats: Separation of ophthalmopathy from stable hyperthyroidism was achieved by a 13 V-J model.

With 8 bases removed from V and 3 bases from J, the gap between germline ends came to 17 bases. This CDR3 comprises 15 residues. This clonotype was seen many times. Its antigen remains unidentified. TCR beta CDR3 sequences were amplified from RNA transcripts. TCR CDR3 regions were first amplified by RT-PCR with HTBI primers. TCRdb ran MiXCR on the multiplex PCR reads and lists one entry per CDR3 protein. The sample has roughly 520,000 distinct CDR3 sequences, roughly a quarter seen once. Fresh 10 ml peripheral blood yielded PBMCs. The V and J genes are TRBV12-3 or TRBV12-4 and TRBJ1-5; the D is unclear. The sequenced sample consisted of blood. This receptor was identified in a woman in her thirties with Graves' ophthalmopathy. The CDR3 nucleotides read TGTGCCAGCGTGTGGGTTTGGCCCTCCAATCAGCCCCAGCATTTT. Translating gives CASVWVWPSNQPQHF.